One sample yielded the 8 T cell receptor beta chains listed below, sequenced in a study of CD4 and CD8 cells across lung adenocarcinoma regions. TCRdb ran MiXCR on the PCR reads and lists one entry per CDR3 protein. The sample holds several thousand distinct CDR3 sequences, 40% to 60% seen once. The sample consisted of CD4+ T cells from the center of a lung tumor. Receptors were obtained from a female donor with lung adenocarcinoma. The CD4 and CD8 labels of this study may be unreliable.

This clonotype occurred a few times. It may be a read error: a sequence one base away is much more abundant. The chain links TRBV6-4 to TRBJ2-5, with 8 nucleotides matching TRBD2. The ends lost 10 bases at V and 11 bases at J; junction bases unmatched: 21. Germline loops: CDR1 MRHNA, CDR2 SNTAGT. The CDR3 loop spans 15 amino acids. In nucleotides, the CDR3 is TGTGCCAACTCCAAACTAGCGGAATCCTACAATGAGCAGTACTTC. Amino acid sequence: CANSKLAESYNEQYF.

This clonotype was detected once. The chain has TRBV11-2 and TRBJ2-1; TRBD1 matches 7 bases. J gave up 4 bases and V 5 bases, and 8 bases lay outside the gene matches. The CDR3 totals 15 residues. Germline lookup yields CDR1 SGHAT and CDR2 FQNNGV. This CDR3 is CASSAAGTDYNEQFF. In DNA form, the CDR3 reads TGTGCCAGCAGCGCCGCCGGGACAGATTACAATGAGCAGTTCTTC.

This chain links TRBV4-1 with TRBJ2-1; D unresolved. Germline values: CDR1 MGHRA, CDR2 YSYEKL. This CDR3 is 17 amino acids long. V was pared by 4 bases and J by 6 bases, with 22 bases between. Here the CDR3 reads CASSPAESRRVSNEQFF. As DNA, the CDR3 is TGCGCCAGCAGCCCGGCCGAGAGCCGCCGGGTAAGCAATGAGCAGTTCTTC.

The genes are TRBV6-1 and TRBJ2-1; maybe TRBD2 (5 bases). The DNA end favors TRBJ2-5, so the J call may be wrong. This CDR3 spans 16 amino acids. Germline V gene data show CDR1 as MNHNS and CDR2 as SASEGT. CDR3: CASSEGGTANRAGQYF. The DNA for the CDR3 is TGTGCCAGCAGTGAAGGGGGAACAGCTAATCGGGCGGGCCAGTACTTC.

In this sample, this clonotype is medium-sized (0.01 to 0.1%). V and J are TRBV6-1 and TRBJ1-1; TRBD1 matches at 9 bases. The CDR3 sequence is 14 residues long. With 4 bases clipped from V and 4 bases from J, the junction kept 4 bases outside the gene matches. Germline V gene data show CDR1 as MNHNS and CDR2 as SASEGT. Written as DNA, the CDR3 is TGTGCCAGCAGTGCCTGGACAGGGGTCACTGAAGCTTTCTTT. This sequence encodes CASSAWTGVTEAFF.

CDR3 DNA sequence: TGTGCCAGCAGTGCAAGGGACGGCTCTGGGGCCAACGTCCTGACTTTC. Translating gives CASSARDGSGANVLTF. The rearrangement links TRBV6-2 or TRBV6-3 to TRBJ2-6; D tentatively reads TRBD1 or TRBD2 (5 bases each). V dropped 5 bases and J dropped 0 bases, with 11 bases sitting between them. Germline CDR1 is MNHEY and CDR2 is SVGEGT. The length of the CDR3 is 16 residues.

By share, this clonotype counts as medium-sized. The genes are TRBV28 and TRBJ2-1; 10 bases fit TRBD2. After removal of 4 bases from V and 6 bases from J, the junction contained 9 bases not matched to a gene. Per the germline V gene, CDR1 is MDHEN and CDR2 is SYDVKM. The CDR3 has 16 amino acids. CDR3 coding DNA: TGTGCCAGCAGTTCCCCGCTAGCGGGAGAGGGCAATGAGCAGTTCTTC. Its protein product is CASSSPLAGEGNEQFF.

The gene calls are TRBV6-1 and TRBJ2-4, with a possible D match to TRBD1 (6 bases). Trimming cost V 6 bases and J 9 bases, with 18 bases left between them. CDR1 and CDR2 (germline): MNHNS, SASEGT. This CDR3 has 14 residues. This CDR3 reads CASRAGTFVFIQYF. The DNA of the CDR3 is TGTGCCAGCAGAGCCGGGACATTCGTCTTCATTCAGTACTTC.